The entry below gives a single TCR beta chain sequence along with its context. This clone was counted only a few times. The antigen this receptor binds is unknown. No base quality values were provided; no much bigger clone lies one nucleotide off. The sample's time point label, decoded: progressive disease on ibrutinib. For TCR beta library preparation, approximately 2.2 micrograms of genomic DNA were isolated from cryopreserved PBMCs. Longitudinal blood samples from CLL patients receiving ibrutinib monotherapy were subjected to high-throughput TCR beta sequencing. The patients were enrolled in a single-center, open-label phase 2 trial of ibrutinib monotherapy. Inclusive of the bounding cysteine and phenylalanine, the CDR3 is 15 residues long. Just CDR3 DNA is preserved here, 45 bases in frame from base 1. CDR1 and CDR2 are drawn from the germline V gene (reference sequence): SGHNT, YYREEE. Relative to germline, V is 4 bases shorter and J is 2 bases shorter, with 15 bases between their ends.

On a MiSeq, deep resolution sequencing aimed for a depth between 1 in 1 million and 1 in 200,000 T cells, with each clonotype covered approximately 9.2x on average. The immunoSEQ hsTCRB Kit was used to generate TCR beta libraries. The paper's processing steps were these. ImmunoSEQ Data Assistant and ImmunoSEQ Analyzer were used for data analysis, and V, D and J genes were assigned according to IMGT definitions. Clonality, with values ranging from 0 to 1, was calculated as one minus the normalized Shannon entropy of productive rearrangement frequencies. Only overrepresented clonotypes making up at least 0.05% of the repertoire of each patient were included in the public clonotype analysis. Approximately 13 age-matched healthy donor repertoires from immuneACCESS served as clonality controls. TCRdb retrieved this table from immuneACCESS and kept in-frame rearrangements only. Not all clones are present; in checked studies, unresolved V genes account for under half, and no reason is known for the remainder. That table is the source of V, J and clone size, and D and trimming were worked out from the DNA. For this sample there are more than 35,000 clones; 71% appear just once. Of the sample, 16% is held by the ten largest clones.

This entry belongs to a study of cytotoxic CD8 clonotypes in ibrutinib-treated CLL (dated by TCRdb to the early 2020s). Regarding the research as a whole: In this cohort, about 16 patients were treatment-naive and fewer than 13 were relapsed/refractory, while under 18 had unmutated IGHV. Responses were partial in 25 or so patients and complete in 2; after median 68 months follow-up, some 14 stayed in remission and roughly twelve progressed. Response samples were obtained after a median of approximately twelve months of treatment, with a range of roughly 6 to 40 months. Samples averaged approximately 260,000 productive templates and approximately 100,000 productive rearrangements. Longitudinal samples were available for 26 of the 86 trial participants. Cryopreserved peripheral blood mononuclear cells were collected before treatment, at response, and at either disease progression or sustained remission. Patients were still on ibrutinib when every remission and progressive disease sample was collected.

The study at large found these results: Public clonotypes were rare and either shrank or stayed stable during treatment, and the rise in clonality at ibrutinib response reflected expansion of private clonotypes. An increase in clonality was observed at ibrutinib response, with clonality remaining stable during sustained remission and falling back toward baseline at progression. Lymph node repertoires were not examined, and the timing of sampling was not matched between patients in sustained remission and those whose disease progressed. Baseline clonality was found to be higher than that of age-matched healthy donors and was strongly correlated with circulating CD8+ T-cell counts.

The chain was built from TRBV5-4 and TRBJ1-2, with the D gene call left open. Here the sequenced sample was PBMCs, taken at disease progression, from a patient treated with ibrutinib. This sequence originates from a human donor with chronic lymphocytic leukemia. In nucleotides, the sequence is TGTGCCAGCAGCAACCCCGGGGAATCCAACTATGGCTACACCTTC. It codes for CASSNPGESNYGYTF.